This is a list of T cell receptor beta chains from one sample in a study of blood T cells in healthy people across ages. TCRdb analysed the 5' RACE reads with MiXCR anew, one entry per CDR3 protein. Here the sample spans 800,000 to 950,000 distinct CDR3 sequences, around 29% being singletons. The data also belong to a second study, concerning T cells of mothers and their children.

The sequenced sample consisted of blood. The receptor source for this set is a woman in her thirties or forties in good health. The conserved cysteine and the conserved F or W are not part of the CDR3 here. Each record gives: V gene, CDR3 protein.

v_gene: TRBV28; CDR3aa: ASKELSRDSPLH
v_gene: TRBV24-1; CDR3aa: ATSDWDNYGYT
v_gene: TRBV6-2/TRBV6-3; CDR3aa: ASKAGPTGEQY
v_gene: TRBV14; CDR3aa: ASGSRQGSYNEQF
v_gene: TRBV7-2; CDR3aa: ASSPQGFGKLF
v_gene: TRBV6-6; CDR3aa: ASSYGRADNSPLH
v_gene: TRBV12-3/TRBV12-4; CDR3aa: ASRTDAGEETQY
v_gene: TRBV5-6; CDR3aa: ASSQGVAQY
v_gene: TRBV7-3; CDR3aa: ASSPSGTAYNEQF
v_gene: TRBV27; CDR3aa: ASSSKGQGLYGYT
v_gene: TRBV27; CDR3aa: ASSLSILASETQY
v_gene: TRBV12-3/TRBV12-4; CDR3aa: ASSLRAGGEKLF
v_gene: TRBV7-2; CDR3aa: ASSLSGGDTQY
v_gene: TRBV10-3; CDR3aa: AISAGGDGYT
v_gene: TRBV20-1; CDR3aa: SARDGTSQGGNEKLF
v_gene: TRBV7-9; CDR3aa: ASSLVRSSGEQY
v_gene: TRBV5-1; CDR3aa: ASSLKPLKDNEQF
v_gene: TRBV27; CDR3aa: ATLRRDTQY
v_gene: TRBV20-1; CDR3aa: SARTRWLINEQF
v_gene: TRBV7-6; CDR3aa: ASSLAGRTANTEAF
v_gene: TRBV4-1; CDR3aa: ASSWDLGGEKLF
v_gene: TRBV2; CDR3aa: ASSGVVEQF
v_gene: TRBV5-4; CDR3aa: ASSKGQDYGYT
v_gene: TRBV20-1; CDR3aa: SAAQGGKYGYT
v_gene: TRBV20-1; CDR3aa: SAREPVNTEAF
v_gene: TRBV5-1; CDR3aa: ASSYRDGQF
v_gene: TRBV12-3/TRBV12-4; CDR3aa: ASSRTAVSYNEQF
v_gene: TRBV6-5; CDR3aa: ASSYRARPTSYNSPLH
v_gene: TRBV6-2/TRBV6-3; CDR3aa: ASSAPRPPSYNEQF
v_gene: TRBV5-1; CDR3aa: ASSLRAGGAGDIQY
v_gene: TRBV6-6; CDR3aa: ASSTQSGVSSYEQY